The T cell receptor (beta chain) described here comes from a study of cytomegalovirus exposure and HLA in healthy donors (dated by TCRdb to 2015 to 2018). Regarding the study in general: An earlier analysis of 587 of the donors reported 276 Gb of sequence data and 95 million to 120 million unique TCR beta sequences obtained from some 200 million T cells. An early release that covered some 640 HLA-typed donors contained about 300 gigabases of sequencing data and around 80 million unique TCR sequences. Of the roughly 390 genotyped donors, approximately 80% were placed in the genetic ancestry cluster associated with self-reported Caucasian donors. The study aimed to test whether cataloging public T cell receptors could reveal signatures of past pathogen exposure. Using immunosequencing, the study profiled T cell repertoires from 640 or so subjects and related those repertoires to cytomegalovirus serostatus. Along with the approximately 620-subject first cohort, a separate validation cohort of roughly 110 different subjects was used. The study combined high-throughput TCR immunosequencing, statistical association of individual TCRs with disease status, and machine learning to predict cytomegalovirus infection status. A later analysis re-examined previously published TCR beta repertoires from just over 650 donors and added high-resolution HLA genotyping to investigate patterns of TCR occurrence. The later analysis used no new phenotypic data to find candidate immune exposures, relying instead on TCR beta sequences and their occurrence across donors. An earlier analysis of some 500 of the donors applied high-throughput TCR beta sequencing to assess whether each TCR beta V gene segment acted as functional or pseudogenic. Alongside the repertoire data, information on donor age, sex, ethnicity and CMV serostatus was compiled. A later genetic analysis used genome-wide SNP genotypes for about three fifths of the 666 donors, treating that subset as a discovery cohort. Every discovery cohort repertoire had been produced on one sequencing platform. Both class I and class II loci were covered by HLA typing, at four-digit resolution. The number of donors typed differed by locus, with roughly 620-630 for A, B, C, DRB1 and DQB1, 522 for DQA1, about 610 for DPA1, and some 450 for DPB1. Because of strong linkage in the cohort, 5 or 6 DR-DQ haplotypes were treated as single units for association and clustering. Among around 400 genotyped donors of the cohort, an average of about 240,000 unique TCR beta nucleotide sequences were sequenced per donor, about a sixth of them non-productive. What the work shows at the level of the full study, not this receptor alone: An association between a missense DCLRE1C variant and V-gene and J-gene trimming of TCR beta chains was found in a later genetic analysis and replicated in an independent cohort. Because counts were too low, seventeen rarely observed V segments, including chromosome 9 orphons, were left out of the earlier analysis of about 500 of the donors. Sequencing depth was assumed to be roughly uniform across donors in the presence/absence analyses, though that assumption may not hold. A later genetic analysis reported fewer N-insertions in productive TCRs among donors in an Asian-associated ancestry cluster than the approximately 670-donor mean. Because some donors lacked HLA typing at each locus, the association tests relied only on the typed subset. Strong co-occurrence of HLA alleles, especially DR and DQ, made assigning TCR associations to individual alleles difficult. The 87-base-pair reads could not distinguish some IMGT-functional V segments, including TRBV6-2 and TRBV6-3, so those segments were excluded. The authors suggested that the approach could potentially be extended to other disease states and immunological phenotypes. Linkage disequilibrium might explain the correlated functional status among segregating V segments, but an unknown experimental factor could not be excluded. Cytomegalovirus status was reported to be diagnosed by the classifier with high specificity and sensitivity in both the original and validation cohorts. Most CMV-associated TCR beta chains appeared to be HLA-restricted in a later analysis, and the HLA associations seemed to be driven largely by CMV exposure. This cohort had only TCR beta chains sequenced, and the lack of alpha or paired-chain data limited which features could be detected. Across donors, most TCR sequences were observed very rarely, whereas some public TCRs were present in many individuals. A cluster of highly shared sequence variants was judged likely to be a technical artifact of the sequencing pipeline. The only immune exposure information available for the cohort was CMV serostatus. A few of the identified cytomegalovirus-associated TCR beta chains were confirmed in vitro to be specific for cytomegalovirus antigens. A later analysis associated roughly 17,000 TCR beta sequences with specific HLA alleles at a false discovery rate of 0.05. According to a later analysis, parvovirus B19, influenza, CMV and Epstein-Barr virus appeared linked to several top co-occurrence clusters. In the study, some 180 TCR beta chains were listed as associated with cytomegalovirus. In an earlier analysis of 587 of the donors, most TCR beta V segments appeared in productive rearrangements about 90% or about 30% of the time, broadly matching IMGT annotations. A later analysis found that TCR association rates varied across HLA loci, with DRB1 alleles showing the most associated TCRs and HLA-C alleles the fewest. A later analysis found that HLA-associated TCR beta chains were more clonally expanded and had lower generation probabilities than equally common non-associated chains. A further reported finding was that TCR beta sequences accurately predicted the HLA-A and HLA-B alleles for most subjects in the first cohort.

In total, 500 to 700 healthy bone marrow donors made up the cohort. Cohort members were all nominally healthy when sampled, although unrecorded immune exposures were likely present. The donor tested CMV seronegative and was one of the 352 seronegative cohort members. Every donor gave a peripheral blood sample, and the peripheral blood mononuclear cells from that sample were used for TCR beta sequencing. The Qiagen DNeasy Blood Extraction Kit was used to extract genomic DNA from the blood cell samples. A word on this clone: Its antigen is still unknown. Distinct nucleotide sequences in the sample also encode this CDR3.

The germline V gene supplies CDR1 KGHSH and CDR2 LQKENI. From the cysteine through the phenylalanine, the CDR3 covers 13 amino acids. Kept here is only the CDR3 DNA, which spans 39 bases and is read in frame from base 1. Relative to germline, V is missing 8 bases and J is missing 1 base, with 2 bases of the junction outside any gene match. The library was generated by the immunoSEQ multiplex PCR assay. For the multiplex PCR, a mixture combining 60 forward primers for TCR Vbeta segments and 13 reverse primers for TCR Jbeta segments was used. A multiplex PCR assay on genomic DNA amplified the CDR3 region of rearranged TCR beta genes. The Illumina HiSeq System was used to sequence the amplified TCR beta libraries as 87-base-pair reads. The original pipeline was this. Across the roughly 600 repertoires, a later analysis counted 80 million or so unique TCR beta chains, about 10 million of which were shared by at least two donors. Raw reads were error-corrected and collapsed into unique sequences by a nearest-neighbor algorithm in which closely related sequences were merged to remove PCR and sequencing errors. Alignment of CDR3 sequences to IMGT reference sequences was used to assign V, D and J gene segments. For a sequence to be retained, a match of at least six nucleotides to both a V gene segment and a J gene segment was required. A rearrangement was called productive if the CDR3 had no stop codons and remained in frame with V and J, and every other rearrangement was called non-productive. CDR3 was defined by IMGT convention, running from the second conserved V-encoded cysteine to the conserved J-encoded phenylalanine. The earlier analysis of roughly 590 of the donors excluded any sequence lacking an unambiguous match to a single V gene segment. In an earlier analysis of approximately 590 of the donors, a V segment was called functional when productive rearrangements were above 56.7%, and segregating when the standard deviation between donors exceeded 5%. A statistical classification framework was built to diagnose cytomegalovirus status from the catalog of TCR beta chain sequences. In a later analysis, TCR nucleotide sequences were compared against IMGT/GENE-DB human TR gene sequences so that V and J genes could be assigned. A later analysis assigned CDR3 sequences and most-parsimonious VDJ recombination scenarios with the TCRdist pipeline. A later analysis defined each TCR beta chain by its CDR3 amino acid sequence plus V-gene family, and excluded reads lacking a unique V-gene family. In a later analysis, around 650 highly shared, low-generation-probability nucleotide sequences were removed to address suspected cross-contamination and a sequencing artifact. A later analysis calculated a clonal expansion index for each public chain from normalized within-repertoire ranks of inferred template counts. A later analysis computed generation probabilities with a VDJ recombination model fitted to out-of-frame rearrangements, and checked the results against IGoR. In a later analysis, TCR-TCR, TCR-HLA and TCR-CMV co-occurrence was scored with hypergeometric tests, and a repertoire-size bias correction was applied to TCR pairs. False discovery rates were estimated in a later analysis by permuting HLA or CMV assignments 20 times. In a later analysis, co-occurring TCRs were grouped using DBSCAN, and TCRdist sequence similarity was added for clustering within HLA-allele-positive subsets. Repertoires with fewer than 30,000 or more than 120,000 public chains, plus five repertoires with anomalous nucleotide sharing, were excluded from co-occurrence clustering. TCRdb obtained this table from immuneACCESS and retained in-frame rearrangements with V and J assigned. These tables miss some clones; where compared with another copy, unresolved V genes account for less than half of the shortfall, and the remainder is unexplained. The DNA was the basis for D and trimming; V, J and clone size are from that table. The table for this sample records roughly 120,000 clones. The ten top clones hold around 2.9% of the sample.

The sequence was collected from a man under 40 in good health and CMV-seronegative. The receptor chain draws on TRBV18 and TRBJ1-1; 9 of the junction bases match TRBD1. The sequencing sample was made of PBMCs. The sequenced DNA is TGTGCCAGCCAGGGACAGGGGAACACTGAAGCTTTCTTT. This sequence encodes CASQGQGNTEAFF.